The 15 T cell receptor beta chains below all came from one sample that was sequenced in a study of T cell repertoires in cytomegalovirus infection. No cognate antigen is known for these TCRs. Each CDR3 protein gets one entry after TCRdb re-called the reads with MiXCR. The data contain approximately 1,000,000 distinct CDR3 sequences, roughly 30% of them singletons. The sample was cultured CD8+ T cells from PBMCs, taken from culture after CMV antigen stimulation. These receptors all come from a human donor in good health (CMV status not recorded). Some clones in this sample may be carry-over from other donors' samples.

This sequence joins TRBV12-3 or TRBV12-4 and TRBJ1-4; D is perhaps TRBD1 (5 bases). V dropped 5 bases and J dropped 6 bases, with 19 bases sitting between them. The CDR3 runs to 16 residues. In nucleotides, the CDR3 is TGTGCCAGCAGTCGACCCTCGAGGGGTCCGGATGAAAAACTGTTTTTT. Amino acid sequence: CASSRPSRGPDEKLFF.

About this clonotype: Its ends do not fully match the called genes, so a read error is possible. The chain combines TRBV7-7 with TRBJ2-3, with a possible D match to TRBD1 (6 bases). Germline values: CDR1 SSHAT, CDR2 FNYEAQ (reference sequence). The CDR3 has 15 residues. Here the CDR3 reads CASSIGQFTTDTQYF. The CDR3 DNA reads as TGTGCTAGCAGCATCGGACAGTTTACCACAGATACGCAGTATTTT.

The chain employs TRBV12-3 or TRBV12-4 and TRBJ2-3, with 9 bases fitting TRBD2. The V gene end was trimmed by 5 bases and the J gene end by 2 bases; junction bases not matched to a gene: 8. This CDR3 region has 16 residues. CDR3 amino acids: CASSPTSGGPTDTQYF. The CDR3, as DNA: TGTGCCAGCAGTCCCACAAGCGGGGGGCCCACAGATACGCAGTATTTT.

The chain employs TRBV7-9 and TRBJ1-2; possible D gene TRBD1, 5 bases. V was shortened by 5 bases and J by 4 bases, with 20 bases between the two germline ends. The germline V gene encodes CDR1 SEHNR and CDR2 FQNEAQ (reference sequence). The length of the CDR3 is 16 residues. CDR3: CASSAPGPAAVYGYTF. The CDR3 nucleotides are TGTGCCAGCAGCGCCCCGGGACCAGCCGCGGTCTATGGCTACACCTTC.

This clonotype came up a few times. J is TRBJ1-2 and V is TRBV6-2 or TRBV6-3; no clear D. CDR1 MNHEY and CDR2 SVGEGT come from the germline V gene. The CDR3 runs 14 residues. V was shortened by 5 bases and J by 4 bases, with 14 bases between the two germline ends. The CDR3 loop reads CASSEWGRSYGYTF. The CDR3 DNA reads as TGTGCCAGCAGTGAATGGGGAAGGAGCTATGGCTACACCTTC.

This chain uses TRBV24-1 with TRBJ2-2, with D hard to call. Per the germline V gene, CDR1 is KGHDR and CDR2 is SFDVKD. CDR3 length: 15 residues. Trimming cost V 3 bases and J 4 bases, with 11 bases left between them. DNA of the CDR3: TGTGCCACCAGTGATGACCAACCTTCCACCGGGGAGCTGTTTTTT. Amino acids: CATSDDQPSTGELFF.

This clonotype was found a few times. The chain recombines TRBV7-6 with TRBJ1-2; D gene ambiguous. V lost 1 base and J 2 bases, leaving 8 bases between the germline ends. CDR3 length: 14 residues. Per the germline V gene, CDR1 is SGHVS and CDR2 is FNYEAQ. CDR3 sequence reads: CASSLEGRNYGYTF. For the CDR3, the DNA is TGTGCCAGCAGCTTAGAGGGCAGAAACTATGGCTACACCTTC.

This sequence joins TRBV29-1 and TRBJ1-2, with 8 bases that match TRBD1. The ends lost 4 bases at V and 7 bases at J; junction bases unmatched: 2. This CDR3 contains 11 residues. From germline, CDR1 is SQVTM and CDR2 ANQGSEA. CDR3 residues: CSVVDRVGYTF. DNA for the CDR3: TGCAGCGTTGTGGACAGGGTTGGCTACACCTTC.

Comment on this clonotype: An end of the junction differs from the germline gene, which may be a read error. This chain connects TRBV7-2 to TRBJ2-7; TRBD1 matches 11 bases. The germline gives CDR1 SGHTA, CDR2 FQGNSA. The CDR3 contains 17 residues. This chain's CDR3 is CAGSLDYLGQGAYEQYF. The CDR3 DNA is TGTGCCGGCAGCTTAGATTATCTGGGACAGGGGGCCTACGAGCAGTACTTC.

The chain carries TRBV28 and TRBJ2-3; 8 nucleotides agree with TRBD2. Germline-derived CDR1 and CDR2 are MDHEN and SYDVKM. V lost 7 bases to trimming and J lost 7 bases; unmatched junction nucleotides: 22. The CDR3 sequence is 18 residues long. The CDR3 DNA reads TGTGCCAGCACCTTAACCCTAATCTCCGGGACTAGACTAAATACGCAGTATTTT. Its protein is CASTLTLISGTRLNTQYF.

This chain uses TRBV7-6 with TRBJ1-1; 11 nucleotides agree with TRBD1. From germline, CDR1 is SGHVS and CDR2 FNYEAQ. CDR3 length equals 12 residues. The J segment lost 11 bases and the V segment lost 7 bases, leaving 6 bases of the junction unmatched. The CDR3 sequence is CASTGQGAWAFF. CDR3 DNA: TGTGCCAGCACAGGACAGGGGGCTTGGGCTTTCTTT.

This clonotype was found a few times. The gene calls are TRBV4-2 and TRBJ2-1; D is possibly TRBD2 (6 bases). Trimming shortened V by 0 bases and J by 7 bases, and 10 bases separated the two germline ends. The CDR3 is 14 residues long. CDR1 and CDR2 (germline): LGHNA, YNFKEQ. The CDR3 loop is CASSQELGGNEQFF. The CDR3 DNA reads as TGTGCCAGCAGCCAAGAACTGGGGGGAAATGAGCAGTTCTTC.

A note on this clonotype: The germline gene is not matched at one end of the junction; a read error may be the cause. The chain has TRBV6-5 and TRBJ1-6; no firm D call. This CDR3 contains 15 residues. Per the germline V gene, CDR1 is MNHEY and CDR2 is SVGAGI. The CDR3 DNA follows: TGTGCCAGCAGTTACAGTCAGGCCTACAATTCACCCCTCCACTTT. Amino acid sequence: CASSYSQAYNSPLHF.

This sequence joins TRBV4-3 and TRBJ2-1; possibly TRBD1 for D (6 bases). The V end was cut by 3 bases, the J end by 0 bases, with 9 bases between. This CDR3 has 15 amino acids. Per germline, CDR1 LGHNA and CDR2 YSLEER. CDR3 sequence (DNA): TGCGCCAGCAGCCACGGACAGAGCTCCTACAATGAGCAGTTCTTC. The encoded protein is CASSHGQSSYNEQFF.

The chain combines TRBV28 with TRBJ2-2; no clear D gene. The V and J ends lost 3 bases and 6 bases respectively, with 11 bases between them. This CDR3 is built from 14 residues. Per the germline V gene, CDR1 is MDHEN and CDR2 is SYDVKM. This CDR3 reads CASSFRFPPGELFF. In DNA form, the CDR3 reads TGTGCCAGCAGTTTCAGATTCCCCCCCGGGGAGCTGTTTTTT. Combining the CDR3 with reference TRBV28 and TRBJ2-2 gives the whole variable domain DVKVTQSSRYLVKRTGEKVFLECVQDMDHENMFWYRQDPGLGLRLIYFSYDVKMKEKGDIPEGYSVSREKKERFSLILESASTNQTSMYLCASSFRFPPGELFFGEGSRLTVL.